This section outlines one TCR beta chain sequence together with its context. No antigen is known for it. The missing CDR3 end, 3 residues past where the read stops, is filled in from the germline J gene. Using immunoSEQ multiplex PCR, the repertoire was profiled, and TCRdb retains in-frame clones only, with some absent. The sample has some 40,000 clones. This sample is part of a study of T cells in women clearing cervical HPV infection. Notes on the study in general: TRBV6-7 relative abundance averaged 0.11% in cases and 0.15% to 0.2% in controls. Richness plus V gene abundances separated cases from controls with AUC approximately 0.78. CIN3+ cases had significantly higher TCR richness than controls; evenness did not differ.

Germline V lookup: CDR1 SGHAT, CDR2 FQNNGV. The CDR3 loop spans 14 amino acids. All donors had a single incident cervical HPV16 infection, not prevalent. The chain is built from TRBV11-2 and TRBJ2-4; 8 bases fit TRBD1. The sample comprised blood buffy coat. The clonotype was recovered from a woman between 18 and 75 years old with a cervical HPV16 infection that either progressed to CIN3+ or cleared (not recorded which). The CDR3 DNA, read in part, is TGTGCCAGCAGCTGGGGACAGGCTTACGAGACT. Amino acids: CASSWGQAYET. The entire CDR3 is CASSWGQAYETQYF.